The 28 T cell receptor beta chains reported below all come from one sample, sequenced in a study of cytomegalovirus exposure and HLA in healthy donors. In the PCR, 60 Vbeta and 13 Jbeta primers were used. Clones were sequenced by immunoSEQ multiplex PCR, and TCRdb holds only the in-frame ones, with some missing. The sample lists about 200,000 clones, around 88% occurring once. The sequenced sample consisted of PBMCs. The source of these receptors is a woman aged 25 to 39 in good health and CMV-seronegative.

This chain connects TRBV29-1 to TRBJ1-1; 8 nucleotides line up with TRBD1. Trimming at V came to 6 bases and at J to 1 base, leaving 4 bases not matched to a gene. The CDR3 runs 13 residues. CDR1 is SQVTM and CDR2 is ANQGSEA in the germline V gene. CDR3 nucleotides: TGCAGCGTGCGGGGACAGGCGAACACTGAAGCTTTCTTT. Protein product: CSVRGQANTEAFF.

This chain links TRBV5-1 with TRBJ2-1; perhaps TRBD2 as D (5 bases). The CDR3 extends over 15 amino acids. Germline V gives CDR1 SGHRS, CDR2 YFSETQ. The ends were cut back, 0 bases at V and 6 bases at J, with 13 bases in the middle. CDR3 nucleotide sequence: TGCGCCAGCAGCTTGGTGAACGGGGTCGGCAATGAGCAGTTCTTC. Translation gives CASSLVNGVGNEQFF. Together with reference TRBV5-1 and TRBJ2-1, the CDR3 gives the full variable domain: KAGVTQTPRYLIKTRGQQVTLSCSPISGHRSVSWYQQTPGQGLQFLFEYFSETQRNKGNFPGRFSGRQFSNSRSEMNVSTLELGDSALYLCASSLVNGVGNEQFFGPGTRLTVL.

As for this clone: An end of the junction does not agree with germline; a read error may underlie this. The chain employs TRBV2 and TRBJ1-2, with a weak D call TRBD1 (6 bases). This CDR3 contains 12 residues. Germline CDR1 reads SNHLY; CDR2 reads FYNNEI. DNA of the CDR3: TGTGCAGACCTTGGCCCCCGGGGACACCAGACTTTC. Translation: CADLGPRGHQTF.

This rearrangement joins TRBV19 to TRBJ1-5; 8 bases agree with TRBD1. J was trimmed by 7 bases and V by 5 bases; bases with no gene match: 4. Germline CDR1 LNHDA, CDR2 SQIVND (reference sequence). This CDR3 has 13 amino acids. The CDR3 DNA sequence: TGTGCCAGTAGTCCACAGGGGGTGCAGCCCCAGCATTTT. It encodes CASSPQGVQPQHF.

This clone came up once. The chain combines TRBV5-1 with TRBJ2-6, with D perhaps matching TRBD1 (6 bases). The CDR3 contains 17 residues. Germline V gene data show CDR1 as SGHRS and CDR2 as YFSETQ. V lost 0 bases, J lost 1 base, and 11 bases lay in between. CDR3 protein: CASSLVPGASGANVLTF. In DNA, the CDR3 is TGCGCCAGCAGCTTGGTCCCAGGGGCTTCTGGGGCCAACGTCCTGACTTTC.

V gene TRBV9 combines with J gene TRBJ1-2; TRBD1 might be the D (6 bases). CDR1 is SGDLS, CDR2 YYNGEE, per germline. The CDR3 totals 14 residues. Trimming pared 0 bases from V and 5 bases from J, leaving 11 bases between. As DNA, the CDR3 is TGTGCCAGCAGCGTAGAGGGGGTAGGATATGGCTACACCTTC. It encodes CASSVEGVGYGYTF.

This sequence joins TRBV10-3 and TRBJ1-1; D remains unclear. Trimming stripped 11 bases from V and 3 bases from J, with 13 bases between. Germline CDR1 and CDR2: ENHRY and SYGVKD. This CDR3 has 12 amino acids. CDR3 nucleotides: TGTGCCGTAAAAAGCGGGTACACTGAAGCTTTCTTT. Translation gives CAVKSGYTEAFF.

The chain couples TRBV11-2 to TRBJ2-2; D perhaps matches TRBD1 (5 bases). Trimming stripped 2 bases from V and 2 bases from J, with 12 bases between. The CDR3 length is 16 residues. Germline-derived CDR1 and CDR2 are SGHAT and FQNNGV. The CDR3 is CASSLSARVNTGELFF. Here the CDR3 DNA reads TGTGCCAGCAGCTTATCGGCCAGGGTAAACACCGGGGAGCTGTTTTTT.

The chain recombines TRBV7-2 with TRBJ2-5; D remains unclear. Germline values: CDR1 SGHTA, CDR2 FQGNSA. The CDR3 loop spans 11 amino acids. With 4 bases removed from V and 5 bases from J, the gap between germline ends came to 5 bases. As DNA, the CDR3 is TGTGCCAGCAGCTCTAGGGAGACCCAGTACTTC. Protein product: CASSSRETQYF.

This clone was recorded once. V usage is TRBV10-2 and J usage is TRBJ2-2; the match to TRBD2 covers 8 bases. The germline V gene encodes CDR1 WSHSY and CDR2 SAAADI. This CDR3 has 16 amino acids. Losses at the gene ends were 1 base for V and 3 bases for J; bases not matched to a gene: 4. The CDR3 nucleotides read TGCGCCAGCAGTGAGTACCCGGGAGGGTACACCGGGGAGCTGTTTTTT. This gives the protein CASSEYPGGYTGELFF.

The genes are TRBV7-3 and TRBJ2-1; 12 bases match TRBD2. CDR3 length equals 15 residues. V lost 0 bases, J lost 8 bases, and 2 bases stayed unmatched. Per germline, CDR1 SGHTA and CDR2 FQGTGA. CDR3 sequence (DNA): TGTGCCAGCAGCTTAACGACTAGCGGGGGCGATGAGCAGTTCTTC. Protein: CASSLTTSGGDEQFF. Based on the CDR3 plus reference TRBV7-3 and TRBJ2-1, the full variable domain is GAGVSQTPSNKVTEKGKYVELRCDPISGHTALYWYRQSLGQGPEFLIYFQGTGAADDSGLPNDRFFAVRPEGSVSTLKIQRTERGDSAVYLCASSLTTSGGDEQFFGPGTRLTVL.

This clone is a singleton in its sample. The rearrangement joins TRBV27 to TRBJ2-7, with D possibly being TRBD1 (5 bases). The CDR3 consists of 14 residues. V was trimmed by 2 bases and J by 5 bases, leaving 13 bases between them. Germline CDR1 is MNHEY and CDR2 is SMNVEV (reference sequence). Here the CDR3 DNA reads TGTGCCAGCAGTTTAGCAGGGTTTGGTGACGAGCAGTACTTC. Its protein is CASSLAGFGDEQYF.

The CDR3 DNA is TGTGCCAGCAGCTTAGACAGCGGGAGCACAGATACGCAGTATTTT. This gives the protein CASSLDSGSTDTQYF. This chain links TRBV11-3 with TRBJ2-3; maybe TRBD2 (6 bases). This CDR3 has 15 amino acids. V lost 0 bases and J 0 bases, leaving 7 bases between the germline ends. Germline V lookup: CDR1 SGHNT, CDR2 YENEEA.

The rearrangement joins TRBV9 to TRBJ2-5, with D possibly matching TRBD2 (6 bases). Trimming left V 0 bases short and J 5 bases short, with 11 bases between. The CDR3 spans 14 residues. CDR1 SGDLS and CDR2 YYNGEE come from the germline V gene. DNA of the CDR3: TGTGCCAGCAGCGTAGGAAATAGCGGTGAGACCCAGTACTTC. Amino acids: CASSVGNSGETQYF.

The chain couples TRBV28 to TRBJ1-5; a weak D match, TRBD1 (5 bases). This CDR3 region has 15 residues. V was shortened by 0 bases and J by 1 base, with 7 bases between the two germline ends. In germline, CDR1 is MDHEN, CDR2 SYDVKM. As DNA, the CDR3 is TGTGCCAGCAGTTTATGGCGGGACAGCAATCAGCCCCAGCATTTT. This sequence encodes CASSLWRDSNQPQHF.

The chain links TRBV19 to TRBJ2-2; TRBD2 matches 7 bases. The trim removed 7 bases at V and 3 bases at J, leaving 11 bases unmatched. CDR3 length: 16 amino acids. In germline, CDR1 is LNHDA, CDR2 SQIVND (reference sequence). This chain's CDR3 is CASIRGGRKDTGELFF. In nucleotides, the CDR3 is TGTGCCAGTATTCGCGGGGGAAGAAAGGACACCGGGGAGCTGTTTTTT.

The rearrangement joins TRBV28 to TRBJ2-1, with no clear D. Germline V gene lookup returns CDR1 MDHEN and CDR2 SYDVKM. The ends were cut back, 3 bases at V and 7 bases at J, with 25 bases in the middle. This CDR3 region has 18 residues. The DNA of the CDR3 is TGTGCCAGCAGTTTCCGAGGCCCGACTGGTTTACCTGGGAATGAGCAGTTCTTC. Its protein is CASSFRGPTGLPGNEQFF.

The chain recombines TRBV11-3 with TRBJ1-2; D gene uncertain. The V gene's germline CDR1 is SGHNT and CDR2 YENEEA. The CDR3 length is 15 residues. The V gene lost 5 bases and the J gene lost 2 bases, with 15 bases spanning the gap. DNA for the CDR3: TGTGCCAGCAGCCACTCGTCGCAGGCAAACTATGGCTACACCTTC. Translating it yields CASSHSSQANYGYTF.

The chain joins TRBV5-8 to TRBJ1-5; 7 bases match TRBD1. The trim removed 1 base at V and 6 bases at J, leaving 4 bases unmatched. This CDR3 region has 14 residues. Germline V gene lookup returns CDR1 SGHTS and CDR2 YDEGEE. CDR3 loop: CASSLLTGPQPQHF. The CDR3 DNA reads TGTGCCAGCAGCTTGTTGACAGGGCCTCAGCCCCAGCATTTT.

This chain uses TRBV7-8 with TRBJ2-3; D remains unclear. Trimming left V 5 bases short and J 2 bases short, with 8 bases between. In germline, CDR1 is SGHVS, CDR2 FQNEAQ. This CDR3 has 13 amino acids. The DNA for the CDR3 is TGTGCCAGCAGCATACATATCACAGATACGCAGTATTTT. Translating gives CASSIHITDTQYF.

The chain carries TRBV11-2 and TRBJ1-3; tentative D call: TRBD1 (6 bases). Per the germline V gene, CDR1 is SGHAT and CDR2 is FQNNGV. CDR3 length equals 14 residues. Trimming took off 5 bases at V and 2 bases at J, with 10 bases between the two ends. As DNA, the CDR3 is TGTGCCAGCAGCATAGGGACAACTGGAAACACCATATATTTT. Translation: CASSIGTTGNTIYF.

This rearrangement joins TRBV28 to TRBJ1-2; tentatively, D is TRBD1 (5 bases). This CDR3 spans 14 amino acids. Germline V gene lookup returns CDR1 MDHEN and CDR2 SYDVKM. V was trimmed by 6 bases and J by 7 bases, leaving 18 bases between them. The CDR3 region has the DNA TGTGCCAGCAGGGCAACGGGGGTAACCATTGGCTACACCTTC. This sequence encodes CASRATGVTIGYTF.

This chain uses TRBV5-4 with TRBJ2-1; 9 bases match TRBD2. Germline lookup yields CDR1 SGHNT and CDR2 YYREEE (reference sequence). V lost 4 bases and J lost 3; bases outside the gene matches: 8. The length of the CDR3 is 16 residues. The CDR3 loop reads CASSRLRTSDYNEQFF. For the CDR3, the DNA is TGTGCCAGCAGCCGCCTCCGGACTAGCGACTACAATGAGCAGTTCTTC.

The chain joins TRBV30 to TRBJ2-7; D ambiguous. Trimming left V 1 base short and J 1 base short, with 5 bases between. This CDR3 has 12 residues. Germline CDR1 reads GTSNPN; CDR2 reads SVGIG (reference sequence). In DNA form, the CDR3 reads TGTGCCTGGAGTGGACTGTCCTACGAGCAGTACTTC. The encoded protein is CAWSGLSYEQYF. Based on the CDR3 plus reference TRBV30 and TRBJ2-7, the full variable domain is SQTIHQWPATLVQPVGSPLSLECTVEGTSNPNLYWYRQAAGRGLQLLFYSVGIGQISSEVPQNLSASRPQDRQFILSSKKLLLSDSGFYLCAWSGLSYEQYFGPGTRLTVT.

The chain has TRBV15 and TRBJ2-3; D possibly corresponds to TRBD1 (5 bases). V was trimmed by 7 bases and J by 4 bases, leaving 18 bases between them. The length of the CDR3 is 15 residues. Per the germline V gene, CDR1 is LNHNV and CDR2 is YYDKDF (reference sequence). CDR3 protein: CATTNRIAIADTQYF. The CDR3 DNA is TGTGCCACCACCAACAGGATAGCAATCGCAGATACGCAGTATTTT.

This clone came up a few times. The chain uses TRBV28 and TRBJ1-5, with 8 nucleotides matching TRBD1. This CDR3 is built from 14 residues. Germline V gene data show CDR1 as MDHEN and CDR2 as SYDVKM. J was trimmed by 6 bases and V by 9 bases; bases with no gene match: 10. The CDR3 spells CARDTGGSCQPQHF. The CDR3 DNA is TGTGCCAGAGATACAGGGGGAAGTTGTCAGCCCCAGCATTTT.

This clone was counted a single time. Germline and junction disagree at one end, which may indicate a read error. V gene TRBV29-1 combines with J gene TRBJ1-2; D is undetermined. The CDR3 runs 11 residues. The germline V gene has CDR1 SQVTM and CDR2 ANQGSEA. CDR3: CSVYGNYVYTF. The CDR3 DNA reads TGCAGCGTTTACGGGAACTATGTCTACACCTTC.

The chain recombines TRBV29-1 with TRBJ1-2, with TRBD1 matching over 8 bases. Germline loops: CDR1 SQVTM, CDR2 ANQGSEA. There are 12 residues in the CDR3. The J segment lost 7 bases and the V segment lost 7 bases, leaving 8 bases of the junction unmatched. The CDR3 DNA reads as TGCAGCGCAGGAGACAGGGGTCCTGGCTACACCTTC. Translation: CSAGDRGPGYTF.